This TCR beta chain stems from a study of blood T cell repertoires in COVID-19. Study as a whole: Researchers got acute and convalescent COVID-19 samples from the United States, Italy and Spain.

The CDR3 is 14 amino acids. The germline V gene has CDR1 SGHAT and CDR2 FQDESV (reference sequence). With 4 bases clipped from V and 7 bases from J, the junction kept 9 bases outside the gene matches. In Seattle, patients joined the study during active infection and were tracked longitudinally. This table comes from immunoSEQ multiplex PCR, and its TCRdb copy is limited to in-frame clones, with some not included. In the table there are just over 350,000 clones, 80% to 90% of which are singletons. This rearrangement joins TRBV11-1 to TRBJ1-2; 7 bases agree with TRBD1. Sequencing was performed on peripheral blood. This receptor was identified in a woman in her fifties or sixties with COVID-19, enrolled during active disease. The CDR3 coding sequence is TGTGCCAGCAGCTCCGGGACAGTCGCGGGTGGCTACACCTTC. Encoded protein: CASSSGTVAGGYTF.